The 3 T cell receptor beta chains given below trace back to one sample, sequenced in a study of T cell responses to AZD1222 COVID-19 vaccine. This table comes from immunoSEQ multiplex PCR, and its TCRdb copy is limited to in-frame clones, with some not included. The sample lists 35,000 to 50,000 clones, about four fifths occurring once. The sample here was peripheral blood, taken 28 days after the second dose of the MenACWY control vaccine. The receptors come from an adult who received the MenACWY meningococcal vaccine as a control.

The chain is built from TRBV12-3 or TRBV12-4 and TRBJ1-2; D perhaps matches TRBD1 (5 bases). This CDR3 contains 13 residues. The V end lost 6 bases, the J end lost 7 bases, and 15 bases lay between the germline ends. CDR3 nucleotides: TGTGCCAGCAGCTTTGGCGCAGGGAGTGGCTACACCTTC. Translated, it gives CASSFGAGSGYTF.

The chain employs TRBV5-5 and TRBJ1-6; no firm D call. In germline, CDR1 is SGHKS, CDR2 YYEKEE (reference sequence). The CDR3 has 14 residues. The V end lost 1 base, the J end lost 7 bases, and 9 bases lay between the germline ends. CDR3 sequence: CASSLWSENSPLHF. CDR3 DNA: TGTGCCAGCAGCTTGTGGTCCGAGAATTCACCCCTCCACTTT.

V is TRBV4-1 and J is TRBJ2-6; the D gene is possibly TRBD1 (5 bases). Germline CDR1 MGHRA, CDR2 YSYEKL. The CDR3 extends over 15 amino acids. V was clipped by 4 bases and J by 2 bases, with 9 bases between them. The CDR3 loop reads CASSPQGAGANVLTF. CDR3 nucleotide sequence: TGCGCCAGCAGCCCCCAGGGTGCTGGGGCCAACGTCCTGACTTTC.